Described below is a single TCR beta chain sequence and its context. J gave up 9 bases and V 3 bases, and 6 bases lay outside the gene matches. CDR1 LNHDA and CDR2 SQIVND come from the germline V gene (reference sequence). This CDR3 spans 14 amino acids. This entry comes from a study of T-cell memory formation after mild COVID-19. TCRdb fed the 5' RACE reads into MiXCR, producing one record per CDR3 protein. This table holds roughly 610,000 distinct CDR3 sequences, 15% to 20% found once. The gene calls are TRBV19 and TRBJ2-1; 9 nucleotides agree with TRBD1. This sequence was found in an adult woman who had mild COVID-19 (a few samples of this study predate the infection). Cell type and time point are not known. The sequenced material came from PBMCs or a T cell subset sorted from them (not recorded which). CDR3 protein: CASSIGTGWSEQFF. The CDR3 DNA is TGTGCCAGTAGTATCGGGACAGGGTGGAGTGAGCAGTTCTTC.